A selection of T cell receptor beta chains follows, all from one sample in a study of shared clonotypes between healthy human individuals. The method was immunoSEQ multiplex PCR; TCRdb's version includes in-frame clones alone and lacks a portion of them. The sample has about 2.2 million clones; around 93% are singletons. The specimen sequenced was naive CD8+ T cells from PBMCs. These receptors all come from a man between 18 and 29 years old in good health. Some clones in this sample may be carry-over from other donors' samples. Both conserved end residues are part of each CDR3. The D gene is left open where the match is weak. Clone size is given for some rows only: seen once, a few or many times, or a class if the clone is expanded.

CDR3 DNA: TGTGCCAGCACCCCGTTAGCAGGGGTTAATCAGCCCCAGCATTTT; CDR3 protein: CASTPLAGVNQPQHF; clone size: NA; J gene: TRBJ1-5; V gene: TRBV7-6; D gene: NA
CDR3 DNA: TGTGCCAGCAGTGAATCTGTGGGGGTGGGCACTGAAGCTTTCTTT; CDR3 protein: CASSESVGVGTEAFF; clone size: NA; J gene: TRBJ1-1; V gene: TRBV2; D gene: NA
CDR3 DNA: TGTGCCAGCAGCTCTCGACATAACTACGAGCAGTACTTC; CDR3 protein: CASSSRHNYEQYF; clone size: once; J gene: TRBJ2-7; V gene: TRBV11-3; D gene: NA
CDR3 DNA: TGTGCCAGCAGTTTATCGAGGACAGACCAAGAGACCCAGTACTTC; CDR3 protein: CASSLSRTDQETQYF; clone size: NA; J gene: TRBJ2-5; V gene: TRBV28; D gene: NA
CDR3 DNA: TGCGCCAGCAGCCAAGATCGGCGGGAGGGCCGCCAGTACTTC; CDR3 protein: CASSQDRREGRQYF; clone size: NA; J gene: TRBJ2-5; V gene: TRBV4-1; D gene: TRBD2
CDR3 DNA: TGTGCCAGCAGTTTCGACTCCGAGGTAGGAGAAAAACTGTTTTTT; CDR3 protein: CASSFDSEVGEKLFF; clone size: once; J gene: TRBJ1-4; V gene: TRBV28; D gene: NA
CDR3 DNA: TGTGCCAGTAGTATAGATCGAGCAGGTGTGACAGATACGCAGTATTTT; CDR3 protein: CASSIDRAGVTDTQYF; clone size: NA; J gene: TRBJ2-3; V gene: TRBV19; D gene: NA
CDR3 DNA: TGTGCCTGGAGTGTATGGCGGGGGTCCAGCAATGAGCAGTTCTTC; CDR3 protein: CAWSVWRGSSNEQFF; clone size: once; J gene: TRBJ2-1; V gene: TRBV30; D gene: TRBD2
CDR3 DNA: TGTGCCAGCAGTCCAACTCTCAGAACTGAAGCTTTCTTT; CDR3 protein: CASSPTLRTEAFF; clone size: once; J gene: TRBJ1-1; V gene: TRBV27; D gene: NA
CDR3 DNA: TGTGCCAGCAGCTCTGAACCGGGACAGGGGGGGACCGGGGAGCTGTTTTTT; CDR3 protein: CASSSEPGQGGTGELFF; clone size: once; J gene: TRBJ2-2; V gene: TRBV5-4; D gene: TRBD1
CDR3 DNA: TGTGCCAGCAGCCTCGGGCGGCATGAGCAGTTCTTC; CDR3 protein: CASSLGRHEQFF; clone size: NA; J gene: TRBJ2-1; V gene: TRBV11-2; D gene: NA
CDR3 DNA: TGTGCCAGCAGTCCGGGACAGGGGGCTTACACTGAAGCTTTCTTT; CDR3 protein: CASSPGQGAYTEAFF; clone size: NA; J gene: TRBJ1-1; V gene: TRBV28; D gene: TRBD1
CDR3 DNA: TGTGCCAGCAGCTTAGAGCCTGGAGAGACCCAGTACTTC; CDR3 protein: CASSLEPGETQYF; clone size: NA; J gene: TRBJ2-5; V gene: TRBV11-2; D gene: NA
CDR3 DNA: TGTGCCAGCAGCTTGGAGACAGCATCCACAGATACGCAGTATTTT; CDR3 protein: CASSLETASTDTQYF; clone size: NA; J gene: TRBJ2-3; V gene: TRBV7-8; D gene: NA
CDR3 DNA: TGCGCCAGCAGCCAAGTAACGACGAACACTGAAGCTTTCTTT; CDR3 protein: CASSQVTTNTEAFF; clone size: few; J gene: TRBJ1-1; V gene: TRBV4-1; D gene: NA
CDR3 DNA: TGTGCCAGCAGCCACCACGAAATAGCTTGGGAGACCCAGTACTTC; CDR3 protein: CASSHHEIAWETQYF; clone size: once; J gene: TRBJ2-5; V gene: TRBV13; D gene: NA
CDR3 DNA: TGTGCCAGCAGTGAAGTCATAGCGGGATACAATGAGCAGTTCTTC; CDR3 protein: CASSEVIAGYNEQFF; clone size: once; J gene: TRBJ2-1; V gene: TRBV6-1; D gene: TRBD2
CDR3 DNA: TGTGCCAGGGACAGGACTGGTCAGCCCCAGCATTTT; CDR3 protein: CARDRTGQPQHF; clone size: NA; J gene: TRBJ1-5; V gene: TRBV6-1; D gene: TRBD1
CDR3 DNA: TGTGCCAGCAGCGTAGAACAGGGGGTTGCAACTAATGAAAAACTGTTTTTT; CDR3 protein: CASSVEQGVATNEKLFF; clone size: NA; J gene: TRBJ1-4; V gene: TRBV9; D gene: TRBD1
CDR3 DNA: TGCGCCAGCAGCTTACTTCTCAGGGAGGATGAGCAGTTCTTC; CDR3 protein: CASSLLLREDEQFF; clone size: NA; J gene: TRBJ2-1; V gene: TRBV5-1; D gene: NA
CDR3 DNA: TGCGCCAGCAGCCAACCCCGGGACAGTCTCTGGGACACTGAAGCTTTCTTT; CDR3 protein: CASSQPRDSLWDTEAFF; clone size: NA; J gene: TRBJ1-1; V gene: TRBV4-1; D gene: TRBD1
CDR3 DNA: TGCGCCAGCAGCCCCGCCCCGGGGGTGGGCGAGCAGTACTTC; CDR3 protein: CASSPAPGVGEQYF; clone size: NA; J gene: TRBJ2-7; V gene: TRBV4-1; D gene: NA
CDR3 DNA: TGTGCCAGCAGCTTCGAGGGGGACGAGCAGTACTTC; CDR3 protein: CASSFEGDEQYF; clone size: NA; J gene: TRBJ2-7; V gene: TRBV7-9; D gene: NA
CDR3 DNA: TGTGCCAGCAGCCCGGGAGGGGGGTCCTATGGCTACACCTTC; CDR3 protein: CASSPGGGSYGYTF; clone size: NA; J gene: TRBJ1-2; V gene: TRBV9; D gene: NA
CDR3 DNA: TGTGCCAGCAGCTTAGTCGGCGGTCAAGAGACCCAGTACTTC; CDR3 protein: CASSLVGGQETQYF; clone size: NA; J gene: TRBJ2-5; V gene: TRBV11-2; D gene: NA
CDR3 DNA: TGTGCCAGCAGTGAACGCGGGAGGGGAACAGATACGCAGTATTTT; CDR3 protein: CASSERGRGTDTQYF; clone size: NA; J gene: TRBJ2-3; V gene: TRBV6-1; D gene: TRBD2
CDR3 DNA: TGTGCCAGCAGCTTAGACGTGACAGGGCCAGAGCAGTTCTTC; CDR3 protein: CASSLDVTGPEQFF; clone size: NA; J gene: TRBJ2-1; V gene: TRBV7-9; D gene: TRBD1
CDR3 DNA: TGTGCCAGCAGCTTAACGGGGTCTAGCTATGGCTACACCTTC; CDR3 protein: CASSLTGSSYGYTF; clone size: NA; J gene: TRBJ1-2; V gene: TRBV7-9; D gene: NA
CDR3 DNA: TGTGCCAGCAGCCCGACTAGCTATGGGCAGCCCCAGCATTTT; CDR3 protein: CASSPTSYGQPQHF; clone size: NA; J gene: TRBJ1-5; V gene: TRBV9; D gene: NA
CDR3 DNA: TGTGCCAGTAGTCAGGGGACAGGGTTCGCCGGGGAGCTGTTTTTT; CDR3 protein: CASSQGTGFAGELFF; clone size: NA; J gene: TRBJ2-2; V gene: TRBV19; D gene: TRBD1
CDR3 DNA: TGTGCCAGCAGTTACTCGTTCAGGAATGGGAGAGACGAGCAGTACTTC; CDR3 protein: CASSYSFRNGRDEQYF; clone size: NA; J gene: TRBJ2-7; V gene: TRBV6-5; D gene: NA
CDR3 DNA: TGTGCCAGCAGTGAAGAAGATAGCTCCTACAATGAGCAGTTCTTC; CDR3 protein: CASSEEDSSYNEQFF; clone size: NA; J gene: TRBJ2-1; V gene: TRBV6-4; D gene: NA
CDR3 DNA: TGCGCCAGCAGCCCTCACGGGACGCAGAACCAAGAGACCCAGTACTTC; CDR3 protein: CASSPHGTQNQETQYF; clone size: NA; J gene: TRBJ2-5; V gene: TRBV4-1; D gene: NA
CDR3 DNA: TGTGCCAGCAGCGTAGAAGCGGGTAGCACAGATACGCAGTATTTT; CDR3 protein: CASSVEAGSTDTQYF; clone size: NA; J gene: TRBJ2-3; V gene: TRBV9; D gene: NA
CDR3 DNA: TGTGCCAGCAGTTCCTGGACAGAATCCTACGAGCAGTACTTC; CDR3 protein: CASSSWTESYEQYF; clone size: NA; J gene: TRBJ2-7; V gene: TRBV27; D gene: NA
CDR3 DNA: TGTGCCAGAAGCTTATGGTGGCGTGTTCGCGAAAAACTGTTTTTT; CDR3 protein: CARSLWWRVREKLFF; clone size: NA; J gene: TRBJ1-4; V gene: TRBV5-3; D gene: NA
CDR3 DNA: TGTGCCAGCAGCTCAAGGGTAGTGTACACTGAAGCTTTCTTT; CDR3 protein: CASSSRVVYTEAFF; clone size: NA; J gene: TRBJ1-1; V gene: TRBV7-6; D gene: NA
CDR3 DNA: TGTGCCAGCAGTTTATCGAACAGGTCCCCCTATGATAATGAAAAACTGTTTTTT; CDR3 protein: CASSLSNRSPYDNEKLFF; clone size: NA; J gene: TRBJ1-4; V gene: TRBV27; D gene: NA
CDR3 DNA: TGCAGCGTTGAGGCGGGAGGGCGAACAGATACGCAGTATTTT; CDR3 protein: CSVEAGGRTDTQYF; clone size: NA; J gene: TRBJ2-3; V gene: TRBV29-1; D gene: TRBD2
CDR3 DNA: TGTGCCAGCAGCCTTACTAGCGGGACCCACAATGAGCAGTTCTTC; CDR3 protein: CASSLTSGTHNEQFF; clone size: NA; J gene: TRBJ2-1; V gene: TRBV7-9; D gene: TRBD2
CDR3 DNA: TGTGCCAGCAGTTCCCTCGTCAGCCGGGACAGGGGCTACAATGAGCAGTTCTTC; CDR3 protein: CASSSLVSRDRGYNEQFF; clone size: NA; J gene: TRBJ2-1; V gene: TRBV27; D gene: TRBD1
CDR3 DNA: TGTGCCAGCAGCTTAGGGGGCGGTGAAGCTTTCTTT; CDR3 protein: CASSLGGGEAFF; clone size: NA; J gene: TRBJ1-1; V gene: TRBV7-8; D gene: NA
CDR3 DNA: TGTGCCAGCAGCTCACGTCGGGGGTACAATGAGCAGTTCTTC; CDR3 protein: CASSSRRGYNEQFF; clone size: NA; J gene: TRBJ2-1; V gene: TRBV11-2; D gene: NA
CDR3 DNA: TGTGCCAGCAGTCCAAAGAGGTGGATCAGTGGGAGAACAGATACGCAGTATTTT; CDR3 protein: CASSPKRWISGRTDTQYF; clone size: NA; J gene: TRBJ2-3; V gene: TRBV27; D gene: NA
CDR3 DNA: TGTGCCAGCAGTTACCCGGAGGGTGGGGAGCAGTACTTC; CDR3 protein: CASSYPEGGEQYF; clone size: NA; J gene: TRBJ2-7; V gene: TRBV6-5; D gene: NA
CDR3 DNA: TGCAGCGTTGATTTGCTAGCGGGAGGGGATGAGCAGTTCTTC; CDR3 protein: CSVDLLAGGDEQFF; clone size: NA; J gene: TRBJ2-1; V gene: TRBV29-1; D gene: TRBD2
CDR3 DNA: TGTGCCAGCAGACCCTCGGTGGAGTCGAGCTACGAGCAGTACTTC; CDR3 protein: CASRPSVESSYEQYF; clone size: NA; J gene: TRBJ2-7; V gene: TRBV7-9; D gene: NA
CDR3 DNA: TGTGCCAGCAGCTTAGAAACCCGGAGTACCAACACTGAAGCTTTCTTT; CDR3 protein: CASSLETRSTNTEAFF; clone size: NA; J gene: TRBJ1-1; V gene: TRBV7-8; D gene: NA
CDR3 DNA: TGTGCCAGCAGCCCGAGAGTTTCTACCTACGAGCAGTACTTC; CDR3 protein: CASSPRVSTYEQYF; clone size: NA; J gene: TRBJ2-7; V gene: TRBV7-9; D gene: NA
CDR3 DNA: TGTGCCAGCAGCCCGGGGGCAGGGGGCATCTACAATGAGCAGTTCTTC; CDR3 protein: CASSPGAGGIYNEQFF; clone size: NA; J gene: TRBJ2-1; V gene: TRBV7-2; D gene: TRBD1
CDR3 DNA: TGTGCCAGCAGCCAAGGACTAGCGGGAGCGGGTGCCCCCGGGGAGTTGTTTTTT; CDR3 protein: CASSQGLAGAGAPGELFF; clone size: NA; J gene: TRBJ2-2; V gene: TRBV5-4; D gene: TRBD2
CDR3 DNA: TGCGCCAGCAGCCAGAAACTAGCGGGAGAATTCTACGAGCAGTACTTC; CDR3 protein: CASSQKLAGEFYEQYF; clone size: once; J gene: TRBJ2-7; V gene: TRBV4-3; D gene: TRBD2
CDR3 DNA: TGTGCCAGCAGCCCGACCAAAGAGCAGTTCTTC; CDR3 protein: CASSPTKEQFF; clone size: NA; J gene: TRBJ2-1; V gene: TRBV5-8; D gene: NA